The sequence of this T cell receptor beta chain was determined in a study of beta chain features in type 1 diabetes. CD4+ naive, central memory, regulatory and stem cell-like memory subsets were isolated by sorting on CD45RO/CCR7/CD25/CD127/CD95/CD27. Each of the sorted populations had a purity greater than 95%. The V end was cut by 6 bases, the J end by 1 base, with 16 bases between. Per germline, CDR1 SGHKS and CDR2 YYEKEE (reference sequence). The CDR3 runs 16 residues. The study, taken as a whole, reports: Type 1 diabetes patients showed a moderate but significant shortening of TCRB CDR3s in all four CD4+ subsets. For TCRB rearrangement, an influence of HLA type remained unresolved here.

A note on this clone: Its antigen is undetermined.

The whole isolated RNA underwent reverse transcription, so sequencing captured expressed TCRB transcripts. Deep immunoSEQ sequencing covered naive, central memory and regulatory T cell samples. The protocol was immunoSEQ multiplex PCR, while the TCRdb copy is restricted to in-frame clones and leaves out a portion. The sample shows about 400,000 clones, around 12% of them seen only once. Sequenced input: naive CD4+ T cells from blood. The clonotype was recovered from a young woman with type 1 diabetes. The V and J genes are TRBV5-5 and TRBJ2-2; D remains ambiguous. The CDR3 is CASTQLVNQNTGELFF. Here the CDR3 DNA reads TGTGCCAGCACCCAGCTAGTTAACCAGAACACCGGGGAGCTGTTTTTT.